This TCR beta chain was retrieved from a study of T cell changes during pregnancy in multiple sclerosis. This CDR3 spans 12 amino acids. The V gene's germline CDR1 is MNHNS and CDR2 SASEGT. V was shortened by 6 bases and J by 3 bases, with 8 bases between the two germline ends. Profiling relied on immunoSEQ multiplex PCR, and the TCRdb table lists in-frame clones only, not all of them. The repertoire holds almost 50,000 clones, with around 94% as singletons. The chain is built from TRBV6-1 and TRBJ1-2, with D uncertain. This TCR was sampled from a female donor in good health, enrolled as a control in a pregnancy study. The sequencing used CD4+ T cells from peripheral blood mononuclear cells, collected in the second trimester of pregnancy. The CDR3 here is CASRQTYYGYTF. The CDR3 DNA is TGTGCCAGCAGGCAAACTTACTATGGCTACACCTTC.